This is a list of T cell receptor beta chains from one sample in a study of shared clonotypes between healthy human individuals. Produced via immunoSEQ multiplex PCR; TCRdb's table is partial and in-frame only. Among 2,100,000 or so clones listed, more than 90% were seen once. Sequenced sample: naive CD4+ T cells sorted from blood. These receptors all come from a man between 18 and 29 years old in good health. Both conserved end residues are part of each CDR3. Each record gives: J gene, V gene, D gene, clone size, CDR3 protein, CDR3 DNA. The D gene is left open where the match is weak. Clone sizes are given selectively: once, few, many, or a class where the clone is expanded.

TRBJ1-3 TRBV5-1 NA NA CASSLGGFSGNTIYF TGCGCCAGCAGCTTGGGGGGCTTCTCTGGAAACACCATATATTTT
TRBJ2-3 TRBV19 NA NA CASSNTQPDTQYF TGTGCCAGTAGTAATACCCAGCCAGATACGCAGTATTTT
TRBJ2-1 TRBV5-6 TRBD2 NA CASSPGRREWYNEQFF TGTGCCAGCAGCCCGGGTAGGCGGGAGTGGTACAATGAGCAGTTCTTC
TRBJ2-5 TRBV18 NA NA CASSSPAQRETQYF TGTGCCAGCTCATCCCCCGCCCAGAGAGAGACCCAGTACTTC
TRBJ2-1 TRBV30 TRBD1 NA CAWDRDSYNEQFF TGTGCCTGGGACAGGGATTCCTACAATGAGCAGTTCTTC
TRBJ2-2 TRBV5-1 TRBD1 NA CASSLRTGANTGELFF TGCGCCAGCAGCTTGAGGACAGGGGCGAACACCGGGGAGCTGTTTTTT
TRBJ1-4 TRBV19 NA NA CASSRVSSTNEKLFF TGTGCCAGCTCGCGGGTGTCCTCGACTAATGAAAAACTGTTTTTT
TRBJ1-6 TRBV27 NA NA CASSFQTNSPLHF TGTGCCAGCAGTTTTCAGACTAATTCACCCCTCCACTTT
TRBJ2-3 TRBV7-3 NA NA CASSSGTSPDTQYF TGTGCCAGCAGCTCCGGCACTAGCCCAGATACGCAGTATTTT
TRBJ1-2 TRBV6-1 NA NA CASSEMGQSYGYTF TGTGCCAGCAGTGAAATGGGACAAAGCTATGGCTACACCTTC
TRBJ1-4 TRBV30 NA NA CAWSLWENEKLFF TGTGCCTGGAGTCTTTGGGAGAATGAAAAACTGTTTTTT
TRBJ1-6 TRBV25-1 NA NA CASSNPATQGPLHF TGTGCCAGCAGTAACCCTGCAACTCAGGGACCCCTCCACTTT
TRBJ2-2 TRBV30 NA NA CAWSVWDTLLNTGELFF TGTGCCTGGAGTGTATGGGACACCCTACTGAACACCGGGGAGCTGTTTTTT
TRBJ2-3 TRBV5-4 TRBD1 NA CASSSGQDTDTQYF TGTGCCAGCAGCTCGGGACAGGACACAGATACGCAGTATTTT
TRBJ1-2 TRBV5-6 NA NA CASSRIGYGYTF TGTGCCAGCAGCCGTATAGGATATGGCTACACCTTC
TRBJ1-6 TRBV7-2 TRBD1 NA CASRPRQGAGNSPLHF TGTGCCAGCAGACCGAGACAGGGAGCGGGTAATTCACCCCTCCACTTT
TRBJ2-7 TRBV2 NA NA CASSKTEILRDSEQYF TGTGCCAGCAGTAAGACCGAGATTCTCCGAGATAGTGAGCAGTACTTC
TRBJ2-1 TRBV10-2 NA NA CASSGGAGYNEQFF TGCGCCAGCAGTGGAGGAGCAGGCTACAATGAGCAGTTCTTC
TRBJ1-3 TRBV5-1 NA NA CASSLDSYLSGNTIYF TGCGCCAGCAGCTTGGATTCGTACCTCTCTGGAAACACCATATATTTT
TRBJ1-1 TRBV5-1 TRBD1 NA CASSFQGVNTEAFF TGCGCCAGCAGCTTTCAGGGGGTGAACACTGAAGCTTTCTTT
TRBJ1-1 TRBV5-1 NA NA CASSGTWGKNTEAFF TGCGCCAGCAGCGGTACATGGGGGAAGAACACTGAAGCTTTCTTT
TRBJ1-6 TRBV2 NA few CASSRDTANSPLHF TGTGCCAGCAGTCGGGACACCGCTAATTCACCCCTCCACTTT
TRBJ2-1 TRBV11-3 NA NA CASSLESGPWNEQFF TGTGCCAGCAGCTTAGAGTCAGGGCCCTGGAATGAGCAGTTCTTC
TRBJ2-3 TRBV11-3 NA NA CASSYSDPSTDTQYF TGTGCCAGCAGCTACAGCGATCCGAGCACAGATACGCAGTATTTT
TRBJ2-7 TRBV28 TRBD1 NA CASSTPGQSYEQYF TGTGCCAGCAGTACCCCGGGACAGTCCTACGAGCAGTACTTC
TRBJ1-6 TRBV5-6 TRBD1 NA CASSSDTGQGGSPLHF TGTGCCAGCAGCTCCGACACTGGACAGGGAGGTTCACCCCTCCACTTT
TRBJ2-7 TRBV7-9 TRBD2 NA CASSLRAAGGPGTYEQYF TGTGCCAGCAGCTTGAGGGCAGCGGGGGGGCCCGGAACCTACGAGCAGTACTTC
TRBJ2-3 TRBV25-1 NA NA CASSQIMRDTQYF TGTGCCAGCAGCCAAATAATGCGAGATACGCAGTATTTT
TRBJ2-3 TRBV2 NA NA CASSEGGMSTDTQYF TGTGCCAGCAGTGAAGGGGGCATGAGCACAGATACGCAGTATTTT
TRBJ2-2 TRBV19 NA NA CASTPRGGSKNTGELFF TGTGCCAGTACCCCAAGGGGGGGGTCAAAGAACACCGGGGAGCTGTTTTTT
TRBJ2-7 TRBV7-2 TRBD2 once CASSLAAGATYEQYF TGTGCCAGCAGCTTAGCGGCGGGAGCGACCTACGAGCAGTACTTC
TRBJ2-2 TRBV28 NA NA CASSQTGGTGELFF TGTGCCAGCAGCCAGACTGGGGGGACCGGGGAGCTGTTTTTT
TRBJ1-1 TRBV20-1 NA few CSEYKNTEAFF TGCAGTGAGTACAAGAACACTGAAGCTTTCTTT
TRBJ2-7 TRBV5-1 TRBD2 NA CASSHGPGLAGGPSYEQYF TGCGCCAGCAGTCATGGCCCGGGACTAGCGGGAGGTCCCTCCTACGAGCAGTACTTC
TRBJ1-2 TRBV6-6 TRBD1 NA CASSYADRGGYTF TGTGCCAGCAGTTACGCAGACAGGGGTGGCTACACCTTC
TRBJ2-1 TRBV5-1 TRBD2 NA CASSLAAGGGGEQFF TGCGCCAGCAGCTTGGCGGCGGGAGGGGGAGGTGAGCAGTTCTTC
TRBJ1-3 TRBV27 TRBD1 few CASSPPQGARGNTIYF TGTGCCAGCAGTCCCCCACAGGGGGCGCGAGGAAACACCATATATTTT
TRBJ1-1 TRBV10-3 NA NA CAISFGPANMNTEAFF TGTGCCATCAGTTTCGGACCTGCTAACATGAACACTGAAGCTTTCTTT
TRBJ1-2 TRBV5-4 NA NA CASSHEGLYYGYTF TGTGCCAGCAGCCACGAGGGACTATACTATGGCTACACCTTC
TRBJ1-3 TRBV6-1 NA NA CASKSRRSSGNTIYF TGTGCCAGCAAGTCCCGACGGAGCTCTGGAAACACCATATATTTT
TRBJ1-2 TRBV2 NA NA CASSEEHYGYTF TGTGCCAGCAGTGAAGAACACTATGGCTACACCTTC
TRBJ1-4 TRBV28 NA NA CASSPARPTNEKLFF TGTGCCAGCAGCCCCGCCCGGCCAACTAATGAAAAACTGTTTTTT
TRBJ2-3 TRBV15 NA NA CATSSWDTQYF TGTGCCACCAGCAGCTGGGATACGCAGTATTTT
TRBJ1-1 TRBV25-1 NA NA CASSASGRDTEAFF TGTGCCAGCAGTGCGAGCGGCAGGGACACTGAAGCTTTCTTT
TRBJ2-1 TRBV27 NA NA CASSLSGGAYNEQFF TGTGCCAGCAGTTTATCGGGTGGGGCCTACAATGAGCAGTTCTTC
TRBJ2-7 TRBV27 TRBD1 once CASSLTGTGDHEQYF TGTGCCAGCAGCCTAACTGGGACAGGGGACCACGAGCAGTACTTC
TRBJ2-2 TRBV30 NA NA CAWTQGFTGELFF TGTGCCTGGACACAGGGTTTTACCGGGGAGCTGTTTTTT
TRBJ2-3 TRBV6-1 NA NA CASSEAVSVRTDTQYF TGTGCCAGCAGTGAGGCAGTTTCGGTACGCACAGATACGCAGTATTTT
TRBJ2-7 TRBV7-9 TRBD2 NA CASPPSGTGATSGSYEQYF TGTGCCAGTCCCCCTAGTGGGACAGGGGCGACTAGCGGGAGTTACGAGCAGTACTTC
TRBJ2-2 TRBV7-3 NA NA CASSLEGPTNTGELFF TGTGCCAGCAGCCTTGAGGGGCCCACGAACACCGGGGAGCTGTTTTTT
TRBJ2-1 TRBV30 TRBD1 NA CAWIPGQGPRDRLDNEQFF TGTGCCTGGATTCCGGGACAGGGGCCCCGAGACCGACTTGACAATGAGCAGTTCTTC
TRBJ2-1 TRBV4-1 TRBD1 NA CASSRGTGGDEQFF TGCGCCAGCAGCCGCGGGACAGGGGGCGATGAGCAGTTCTTC
TRBJ2-2 TRBV7-9 TRBD1 NA CASSNRQGLNTGELFF TGTGCCAGCAGCAATAGACAGGGATTGAACACCGGGGAGCTGTTTTTT
TRBJ1-4 TRBV19 TRBD1 NA CASSRTGGLANEKLFF TGTGCCAGTAGTCGGACAGGGGGCTTGGCTAATGAAAAACTGTTTTTT
TRBJ2-3 TRBV4-1 TRBD2 NA CASSQVAGISTDTQYF TGCGCCAGCAGCCAGGTAGCGGGGATTAGCACAGATACGCAGTATTTT
TRBJ2-2 TRBV5-1 NA NA CASSLGTSDAGELFF TGCGCCAGCAGCCTCGGGACTTCGGATGCCGGGGAGCTGTTTTTT
TRBJ1-6 TRBV5-5 NA NA CALRGGSSSPLHF TGTGCCCTAAGGGGGGGCAGTAGTTCACCCCTCCACTTT